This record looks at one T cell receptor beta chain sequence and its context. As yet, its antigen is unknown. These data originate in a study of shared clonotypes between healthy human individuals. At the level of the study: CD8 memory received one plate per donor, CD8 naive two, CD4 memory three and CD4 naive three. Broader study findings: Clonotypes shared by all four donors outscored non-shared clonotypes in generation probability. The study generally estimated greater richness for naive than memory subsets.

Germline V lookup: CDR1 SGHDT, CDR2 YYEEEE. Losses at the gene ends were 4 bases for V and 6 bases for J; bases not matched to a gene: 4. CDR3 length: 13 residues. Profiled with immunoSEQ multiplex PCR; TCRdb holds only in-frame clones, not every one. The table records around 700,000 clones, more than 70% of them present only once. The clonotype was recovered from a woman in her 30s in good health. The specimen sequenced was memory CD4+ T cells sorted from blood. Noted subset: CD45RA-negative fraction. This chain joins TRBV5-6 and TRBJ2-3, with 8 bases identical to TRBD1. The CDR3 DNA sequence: TGTGCCAGCAGCCGGCAGGGGGCGGATACGCAGTATTTT. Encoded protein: CASSRQGADTQYF.